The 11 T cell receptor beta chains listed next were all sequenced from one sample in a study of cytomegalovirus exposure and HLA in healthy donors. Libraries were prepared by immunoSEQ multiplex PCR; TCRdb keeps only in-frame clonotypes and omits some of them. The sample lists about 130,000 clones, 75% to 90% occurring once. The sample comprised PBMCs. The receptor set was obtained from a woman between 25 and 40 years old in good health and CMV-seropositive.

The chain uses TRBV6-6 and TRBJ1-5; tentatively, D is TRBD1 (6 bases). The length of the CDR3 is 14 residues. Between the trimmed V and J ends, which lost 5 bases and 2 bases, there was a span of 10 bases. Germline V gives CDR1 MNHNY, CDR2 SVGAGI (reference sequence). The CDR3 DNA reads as TGTGCCAGCAGTCCCCCAGGGGGCAATCAGCCCCAGCATTTT. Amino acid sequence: CASSPPGGNQPQHF.

The CDR3 region is CASSPSGGTLPGNTIYF. The CDR3, as DNA: TGTGCCAGCAGTCCCAGTGGGGGGACCCTCCCTGGAAACACCATATATTTT. The V call is TRBV9, the J call TRBJ1-3; TRBD1 might be the D (5 bases). Germline V lookup: CDR1 SGDLS, CDR2 YYNGEE. The ends were cut back, 5 bases at V and 2 bases at J, with 20 bases in the middle. The CDR3 extends over 17 amino acids.

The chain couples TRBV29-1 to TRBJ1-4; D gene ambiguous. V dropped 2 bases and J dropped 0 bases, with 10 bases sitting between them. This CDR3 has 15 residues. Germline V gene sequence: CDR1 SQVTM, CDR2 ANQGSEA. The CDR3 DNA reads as TGCAGCGTTGAATCTAGACCTGCAACTAATGAAAAACTGTTTTTT. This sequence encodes CSVESRPATNEKLFF.

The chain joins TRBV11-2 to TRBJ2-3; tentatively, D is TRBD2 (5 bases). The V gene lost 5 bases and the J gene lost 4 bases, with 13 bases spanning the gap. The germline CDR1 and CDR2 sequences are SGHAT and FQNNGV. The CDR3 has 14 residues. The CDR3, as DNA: TGTGCCAGCAGCACCCGGACTGGACCAGATACGCAGTATTTT. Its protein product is CASSTRTGPDTQYF.

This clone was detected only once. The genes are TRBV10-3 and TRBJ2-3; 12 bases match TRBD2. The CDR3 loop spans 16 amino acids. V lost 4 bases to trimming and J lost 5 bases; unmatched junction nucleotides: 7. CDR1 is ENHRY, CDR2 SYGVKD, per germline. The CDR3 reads CAISGRTSGTLDTQYF. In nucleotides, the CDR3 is TGTGCCATCAGTGGTCGGACTAGCGGGACCTTAGATACGCAGTATTTT.

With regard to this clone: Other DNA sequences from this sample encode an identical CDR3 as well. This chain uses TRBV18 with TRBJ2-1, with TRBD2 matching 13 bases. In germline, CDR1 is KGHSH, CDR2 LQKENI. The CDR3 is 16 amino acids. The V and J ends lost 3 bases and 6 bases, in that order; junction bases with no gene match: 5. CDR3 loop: CASSPPGLAGSNEQFF. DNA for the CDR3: TGTGCCAGCTCACCCCCGGGACTAGCGGGATCCAATGAGCAGTTCTTC.

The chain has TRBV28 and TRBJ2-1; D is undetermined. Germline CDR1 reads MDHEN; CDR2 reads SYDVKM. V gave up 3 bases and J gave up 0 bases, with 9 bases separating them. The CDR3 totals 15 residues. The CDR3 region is CASSLVSSSYNEQFF. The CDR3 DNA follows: TGTGCCAGCAGTTTGGTCTCTAGCTCCTACAATGAGCAGTTCTTC.

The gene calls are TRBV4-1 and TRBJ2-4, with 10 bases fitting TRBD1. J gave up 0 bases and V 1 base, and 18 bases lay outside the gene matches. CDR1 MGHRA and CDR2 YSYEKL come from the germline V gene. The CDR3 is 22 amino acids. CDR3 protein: CASSQALGSGTGATLAKNIQYF. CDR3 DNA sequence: TGCGCCAGCAGCCAAGCCCTAGGATCCGGGACAGGGGCTACTCTAGCCAAAAACATTCAGTACTTC.

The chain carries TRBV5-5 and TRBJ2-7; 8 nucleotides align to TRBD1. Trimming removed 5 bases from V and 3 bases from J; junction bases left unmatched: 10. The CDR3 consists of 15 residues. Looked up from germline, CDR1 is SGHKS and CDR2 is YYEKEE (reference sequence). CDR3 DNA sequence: TGTGCCAGCAGATTCGACAGGGGTAATAGCTACGAGCAGTACTTC. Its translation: CASRFDRGNSYEQYF.

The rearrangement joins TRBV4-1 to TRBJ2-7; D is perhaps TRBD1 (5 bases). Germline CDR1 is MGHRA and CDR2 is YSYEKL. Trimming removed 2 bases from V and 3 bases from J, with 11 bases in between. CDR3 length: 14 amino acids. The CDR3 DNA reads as TGCGCCAGCAGCCAATTGGGGCCGAACTACGAGCAGTACTTC. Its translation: CASSQLGPNYEQYF.

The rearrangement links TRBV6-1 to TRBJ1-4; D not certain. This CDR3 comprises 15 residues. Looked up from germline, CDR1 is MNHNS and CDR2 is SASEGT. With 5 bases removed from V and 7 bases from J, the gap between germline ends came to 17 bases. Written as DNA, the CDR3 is TGTGCCAGCAGTCCCTGGAGAGGGAGAAGTGAAAAACTGTTTTTT. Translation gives CASSPWRGRSEKLFF.